The next 27 T cell receptor beta chains were all read from a single sample in a study of tumor-infiltrating lymphocytes in primary liver carcinoma. The template, about 510 ng total RNA, yielded TCR beta cDNA made with a constant-region primer. Libraries covering TCR beta were generated through three nested multiplex PCR rounds (using a slightly modified ARM-PCR). TRBV1-TRBV30 forward primers and a C-beta reverse primer were used in the first two PCR rounds, which each ran for about 10 cycles. TCRdb analysed the multiplex PCR reads with MiXCR anew, one entry per CDR3 protein. The top ten clones hold roughly three fifths of a sample with 55,000 to 70,000 distinct CDR3 sequences, roughly 70% of them seen once. Co-extraction of RNA and DNA was performed on about 18-33 mg of unsorted bulk tissue. The source material was liver tumor tissue from sampling region 2. Subset in this sample: tumor region T2, inferior pole. Receptors originate from a man in his forties with primary liver carcinoma and hepatitis B virus infection.

As for this clonotype: Likely a read error: the CDR3 ends without its conserved phenylalanine or tryptophan. The chain employs TRBV11-2 and TRBJ2-1; D is uncertain. The CDR3 is 14 residues long. From germline, CDR1 is SGHAT and CDR2 FQNNGV. The CDR3 protein is CASSLCRLVSEQFI. Written as DNA, the CDR3 is TGCGCCAGCAGCTTATGCCGGCTAGTTAGTGAGCAGTTCATC.

Comments on this clonotype: The missing conserved phenylalanine or tryptophan at the end of this CDR3 makes a read error likely. The limits of the CDR3 on the DNA are not certain, so only TCRdb's listed CDR3 is given. The CDR3: CASSQIPGGGKETRYS. The chain couples TRBV11-2 to TRBJ2-5; TRBD2, as called in the table, went unchecked against the DNA. Germline CDR1 SGHAT, CDR2 FQNNGV. The CDR3 is 16 amino acids in total, end residues counted.

On this clonotype itself: The conserved closing phenylalanine or tryptophan is absent in this CDR3, likely reflecting a read error. V is TRBV6-5 and J is TRBJ2-2, with 11 bases aligning to TRBD2. Germline values: CDR1 MNHEY, CDR2 SVGAGI. The CDR3 covers 14 residues. Trimming cost V 6 bases and J 5 bases; bases outside gene matches: 2. For the CDR3, the DNA is TGTGCCAGCAGGACTAGCGGGAATACCGGGGAGCTGTTTTCT. It is translated as CASRTSGNTGELFS.

The chain carries TRBV6-2 or TRBV6-3 and TRBJ2-7, with D possibly matching TRBD2 (5 bases). V was pared by 10 bases and J by 4 bases, with 17 bases between. CDR1 is MNHEY and CDR2 is SVGEGT in the germline V gene. The CDR3 is made up of 13 amino acids. The CDR3: CATRASWRYEQYF. The CDR3 DNA reads TGTGCCACCCGAGCTAGCTGGAGATACGAGCAGTACTTC.

This chain joins TRBV5-1 and TRBJ2-1; D unresolved. CDR1 SGHRS and CDR2 YFSETQ come from the germline V gene. The CDR3 covers 14 residues. V was cut by 0 bases and J by 6 bases, with 10 bases left in between. CDR3 coding DNA: TGCGCCAGCAGCTTGGGAGGCGCCCCCAATGAGCAGTTCTTC. It specifies CASSLGGAPNEQFF. The whole variable domain, remainder taken from reference TRBV5-1 and TRBJ2-1, is KAGVTQTPRYLIKTRGQQVTLSCSPISGHRSVSWYQQTPGQGLQFLFEYFSETQRNKGNFPGRFSGRQFSNSRSEMNVSTLELGDSALYLCASSLGGAPNEQFFGPGTRLTVL.

Turning to this clonotype: One end of the junction varies from germline; a read error may be responsible. This chain links TRBV10-3 with TRBJ2-7; 16 bases map to TRBD2. The CDR3 has 19 residues. Germline V gives CDR1 ENHRY, CDR2 SYGVKD. The CDR3 DNA sequence: TGTGTAATCACGAAACGATCGGGACTAGCGGGAGGGTTCTCCCACGAGCAGTACTTC. It translates to CVITKRSGLAGGFSHEQYF.

As to this clonotype: At one boundary the junction diverges from the germline segment, which might be a read error. The chain recombines TRBV6-5 with TRBJ2-7; possible D gene TRBD1, 7 bases. The germline V gene has CDR1 MNHEY and CDR2 SVGAGI. The CDR3 runs 13 residues. The CDR3 reads CASRNQGGYEQHF. The CDR3 region has the DNA TGTGCCAGTAGGAACCAGGGGGGTTACGAGCAGCACTTC.

To note about this clonotype: One junction end disagrees with the germline gene, perhaps due to a read error. The chain combines TRBV12-3 or TRBV12-4 with TRBJ2-7; TRBD2 matches 11 bases. This CDR3 has 16 residues. The CDR3 sequence: CASTLSRLAGSNDQYF. In DNA, the CDR3 is TGTGCCAGTACCCTCAGTCGACTAGCGGGAAGTAACGATCAGTACTTC.

On this clonotype: Its ends do not fully match the called genes, so a read error is possible. This chain links TRBV6-1 with TRBJ2-7; the match to TRBD1 covers 8 bases. The length of the CDR3 is 17 residues. CDR1 and CDR2 from the germline V gene are MNHNS and SASEGT. The CDR3 spells CASAQGVQRALPYEQYF. The CDR3 DNA follows: TGTGCCAGCGCACAGGGGGTGCAGAGGGCCTTGCCCTATGAGCAGTACTTC.

The table lists this clonotype with a few counts. A much bigger clone sits one base away, suggesting this may be a read error. V gene TRBV7-8 combines with J gene TRBJ2-7; maybe TRBD1 (5 bases). In germline, CDR1 is SGHVS, CDR2 FQNEAQ. The CDR3 runs to 13 residues. Trimming took 4 bases from V and 3 from J, leaving 10 bases between them. CDR3 coding DNA: TGTGCCAGCAGCTCCACCAGGGACTACGAGCAGTACTTC. Residues: CASSSTRDYEQYF.

This clonotype appeared many times. This chain joins TRBV30 and TRBJ2-1, with 8 bases that match TRBD2. From germline, CDR1 is GTSNPN and CDR2 SVGIG (reference sequence). V shed 8 bases and J 1 base; nucleotides not matched to a gene: 16. The CDR3 loop spans 17 amino acids. In DNA form, the CDR3 reads TGTGCCGGCACGGGGGGGGGTAGCGGGCGTTCCTACAATGAGCAGTTCTTC. It yields the protein CAGTGGGSGRSYNEQFF.

This clonotype was recorded a few times. At one boundary the junction diverges from the germline segment, which might be a read error. The chain carries TRBV10-3 and TRBJ2-6, with D possibly called TRBD1 or TRBD2 (5 bases each). Germline lookup yields CDR1 ENHRY and CDR2 SYGVKD. CDR3 length: 17 amino acids. The CDR3 reads CAISGAGSLIGTNVLTF. DNA for the CDR3: TGTGCCATCAGTGGTGCAGGGAGTCTAATTGGGACCAACGTCCTGACTTTC.

Details on this clonotype: A much larger clone sits a single nucleotide away, making a read error possible. This chain connects TRBV28 to TRBJ2-7; 10 bases are a match to TRBD2. Looked up from germline, CDR1 is MDHEN and CDR2 is SYDVKM. This CDR3 is 14 amino acids long. CDR3 sequence reads: CASSALAGVYEQHF. The CDR3 nucleotides are TGTGCCAGCAGTGCCCTAGCGGGAGTTTACGAGCAGCACTTC.

V gene TRBV29-1 combines with J gene TRBJ2-3; possibly TRBD1 for D (5 bases). There are 14 residues in the CDR3. With 5 bases removed from V and 8 bases from J, the gap between germline ends came to 20 bases. CDR1 and CDR2 from the germline V gene are SQVTM and ANQGSEA. CDR3 protein: CSVKVRGSIGTQYF. DNA for the CDR3: TGCAGCGTTAAAGTTAGGGGCTCGATTGGTACGCAGTATTTT.

In this sample, this clonotype turned up many times. This chain connects TRBV5-4 to TRBJ1-4; 7 positions match TRBD1. Germline assignment: CDR1 SGHNT and CDR2 YYREEE (reference sequence). The V gene end was trimmed by 0 bases and the J gene end by 3 bases; junction bases not matched to a gene: 11. The CDR3 is 18 residues long. CDR3 DNA: TGTGCCAGCAGCTTGGCTCGGGACAGCAATACGGCTAATGAAAAACTGTTTTTT. This translates into CASSLARDSNTANEKLFF.

This clonotype occurred once. A read error may account for a junction end that differs from germline. This chain's CDR3 is CAISDYEGGQLQHF. The CDR3 region has the DNA TGTGCCATCAGTGATTATGAGGGCGGTCAGCTCCAGCATTTT. The rearrangement links TRBV10-3 to TRBJ1-5; D is ambiguous. Germline assignment: CDR1 ENHRY and CDR2 SYGVKD. The CDR3 covers 14 residues.

The chain uses TRBV28 and TRBJ2-5; D tentatively reads TRBD1 or TRBD2 (5 bases each). The germline gives CDR1 MDHEN, CDR2 SYDVKM. The CDR3 loop spans 14 amino acids. V dropped 4 bases and J dropped 5 bases, with 14 bases sitting between them. The chain's CDR3 is CASSSGRSGETQYF. The CDR3 nucleotides are TGTGCCAGCAGTTCGGGACGGTCAGGCGAGACCCAGTACTTC.

This clonotype was detected only once. Possible read error: a much larger clone is one base away. The chain carries TRBV7-9 and TRBJ1-3, with TRBD1 as a possible D gene (5 bases). The CDR3 contains 15 residues. Looked up from germline, CDR1 is SEHNR and CDR2 is FQNEAQ (reference sequence). CDR3 loop: CATSFWDPSGNTIYF. The CDR3 region has the DNA TGTGCCACCAGCTTTTGGGACCCCTCTGGAAACACCATATATTTT.

This sequence joins TRBV6-5 and TRBJ2-7; 9 positions match TRBD1. Germline CDR1 MNHEY, CDR2 SVGAGI. The V gene end was trimmed by 5 bases and the J gene end by 11 bases; junction bases not matched to a gene: 10. The CDR3 has 13 amino acids. The CDR3 DNA follows: TGTGCCAGCAGTGTTTCACAGGGGGCAGAGGAGTACTTC. As protein: CASSVSQGAEEYF.

The V gene is TRBV10-2, the J gene TRBJ1-6; TRBD1 agrees at 9 bases. The CDR3 runs to 15 residues. CDR1 is WSHSY, CDR2 SAAADI, per germline. V was clipped by 6 bases and J by 17 bases; unmatched bases: 17. DNA for the CDR3: TGCGCCAGCAGCCGCCGGACAGGGGTCGATTCACCTGTCCACTTT. It specifies CASSRRTGVDSPVHF.

This clonotype has only one observation. This clone may be a read error of a much larger clone one base away. The V call is TRBV5-6, the J call TRBJ2-7, with TRBD2 matching 9 bases. Germline V CDR1 and CDR2: SGHDT, YYEEEE. This CDR3 is 16 amino acids long. Unmatched junction bases numbered 8, after V lost 4 bases and J lost 0 bases. The CDR3 nucleotides read TGTGCCAGCAGCAATAATTGGCGGGAGGGCTCCTACGAGCAGTACTTC. It codes for CASSNNWREGSYEQYF.

This clonotype has a handful of counts. The rearrangement uses TRBV28 and TRBJ1-5; D not resolved. The CDR3 spans 11 residues. The germline V and J ends were trimmed by 0 bases and 10 bases, with 4 bases remaining between them. Germline V gene lookup returns CDR1 MDHEN and CDR2 SYDVKM. The CDR3 DNA sequence: TGTGCCAGCAGTTTATGGGGACCCCAGCATTTT. This translates into CASSLWGPQHF.

The genes are TRBV4-2 and TRBJ2-3; TRBD2 aligns across 10 bases. CDR3 size: 18 residues. Germline V lookup: CDR1 LGHNA, CDR2 YNFKEQ. The J segment lost 3 bases and the V segment lost 1 base, leaving 10 bases of the junction unmatched. The CDR3 loop reads CASSQVANLAGVTDTQYF. CDR3 DNA sequence: TGTGCCAGCAGCCAAGTGGCGAATCTAGCGGGAGTGACAGATACGCAGTATTTT.

Turning to this clonotype: A single base separates this from a much larger clone, so it may be a read error. The rearrangement joins TRBV30 to TRBJ2-1; unclear D gene. Germline V lookup: CDR1 GTSNPN, CDR2 SVGIG (reference sequence). Trimming left V 2 bases short and J 8 bases short, with 7 bases between. This CDR3 is 11 amino acids long. The CDR3 sequence is CAWSISDEQFF. The DNA of the CDR3 is TGTGCCTGGAGTATCTCCGATGAGCAGTTCTTC.

This clonotype was observed a handful of times. This rearrangement joins TRBV11-1 to TRBJ2-2, with D possibly being TRBD1 (5 bases). This CDR3 is 15 amino acids long. Germline V gene lookup returns CDR1 SGHAT and CDR2 FQDESV (reference sequence). Trimming stripped 4 bases from V and 6 bases from J, with 15 bases between. Here the CDR3 DNA reads TGTGCCAGCAGCTATACAGGATCCTTCTCCGGGGAGCTGTTTTTT. Its protein is CASSYTGSFSGELFF.

Details on this clonotype: At one end the junction does not follow the germline gene, possibly because of a read error. The CDR3 region is CASSRTSRVFTYEHYF. Here the CDR3 DNA reads TGTGCCAGCAGTCGGACTAGCCGCGTCTTTACCTACGAGCATTACTTC. The J gene is TRBJ2-7, the V gene TRBV6-1; 8 bases are shared with TRBD2. CDR3 length equals 16 residues. Germline values: CDR1 MNHNS, CDR2 SASEGT.

In its sample, this clonotype was seen a few times. The junction differs from germline at one of its ends, possibly a read error. The chain links TRBV11-2 to TRBJ1-4; 7 positions agree with TRBD1. Germline CDR1 and CDR2: SGHAT and FQNNGV. CDR3 length equals 16 residues. The CDR3 DNA reads as TGTGCCAGCAGCAAGACTCCAGGGGGGGCAAATGAAAAACTGTCTTTT. Its protein is CASSKTPGGANEKLSF.